This TCR beta chain was sequenced for a study of spatial heterogeneity in lung cancer. Study conclusions and caveats: Counts of expanded intratumoral alpha and beta TCRs tracked tumor mutation counts.

Germline lookup yields CDR1 SGHTA and CDR2 FQGNSA. This CDR3 has 15 residues. The V end lost 7 bases, the J end lost 0 bases, and 16 bases lay between the germline ends. This clonotype has a count of ten or more. Its target is not known. Using its own MiXCR run on the 5' RACE reads, TCRdb lists one record per CDR3 protein. Of about 9,200 distinct CDR3 sequences listed, roughly 2.8% are singletons. As for time point: sample taken at primary tumor resection. Donation came from some 72 patients with untreated early-stage non-small cell lung cancer. The rearrangement joins TRBV7-2 to TRBJ2-7; weak D call: TRBD2 (7 bases). The clonotype was recovered from a male donor with early-stage non-small cell lung cancer. Sequencing used lung tumor tissue, obtained at surgery. The CDR3 reads CASNTGGGGSYEQYF. The CDR3 DNA reads TGTGCCAGCAACACGGGCGGGGGCGGCTCCTACGAGCAGTACTTC.